The 6 T cell receptor beta chains in this list originate from one sample, sequenced in a study of cytomegalovirus exposure and HLA in healthy donors. The PCR contained 60 Vbeta and 13 Jbeta primers. Produced via immunoSEQ multiplex PCR; TCRdb's table is partial and in-frame only. The table lists about 160,000 clones, 65% to 85% of them singletons. Sequencing input: PBMCs. The receptors shown here come from a woman aged 25 to 39 in good health and CMV-seropositive.

This chain uses TRBV5-1 with TRBJ2-7; 9 bases line up with TRBD2. J lost 7 bases, V lost 0 bases, and 5 bases had no gene match. The CDR3 runs 14 residues. Germline V gene sequence: CDR1 SGHRS, CDR2 YFSETQ. In DNA form, the CDR3 reads TGCGCCAGCAGCTTGGATGGTAGCGGGGGAGAGCAGTACTTC. Protein sequence: CASSLDGSGGEQYF.

J is TRBJ2-3 and V is TRBV2; 9 positions agree with TRBD2. Germline-derived CDR1 and CDR2 are SNHLY and FYNNEI. The CDR3 spans 15 residues. With 10 bases clipped from V and 6 bases from J, the junction kept 14 bases outside the gene matches. The CDR3 DNA sequence: TGTGCCACCAAGCGGGGGGATACCGTACGGGATACGCAGTATTTT. Its protein product is CATKRGDTVRDTQYF.

In the case of this clone: The junction departs from germline at one end; a sequencing error may be responsible. The chain couples TRBV7-9 to TRBJ2-7; 10 nucleotides line up with TRBD1. This CDR3 region has 17 residues. CDR1 is SEHNR, CDR2 FQNEAQ, per germline (reference sequence). The CDR3 bases are TGTTCCAGCAGCTTAGCGTTGCGACAGGGGGCTCCCTACGAGCAGTACTTC. This encodes CSSSLALRQGAPYEQYF.

The genes are TRBV12-5 and TRBJ1-1; 7 bases match TRBD1. Germline assignment: CDR1 LGHNT and CDR2 FRNRAP. Unmatched junction bases numbered 2, after V lost 1 base and J lost 9 bases. The CDR3 consists of 12 residues. The chain's CDR3 is CASGLDRGQAFF. In DNA form, the CDR3 reads TGTGCTAGTGGTTTGGACAGGGGACAAGCTTTCTTT.

This clone was observed a single time. The chain joins TRBV27 to TRBJ1-6, with D possibly being TRBD1 (6 bases). There are 16 residues in the CDR3. Trimming removed 6 bases from V and 5 bases from J, with 17 bases in between. The germline CDR1 and CDR2 sequences are MNHEY and SMNVEV (reference sequence). CDR3 loop: CASRGARDDNNSPLHF. The CDR3, as DNA: TGTGCCAGCAGGGGGGCCCGGGACGACAATAATTCACCCCTCCACTTT.

This chain uses TRBV2 with TRBJ1-3; no firm D call. The CDR3 runs to 13 residues. Germline CDR1 is SNHLY and CDR2 is FYNNEI. Trimming removed 8 bases at V and 0 bases at J, with 8 bases between. This CDR3 is CASRVGSGNTIYF. In nucleotides, the CDR3 is TGTGCCAGCCGGGTGGGCTCTGGAAACACCATATATTTT. The full variable domain, in which reference TRBV2 and TRBJ1-3 provide the parts outside the CDR3, is EPEVTQTPSHQVTQMGQEVILRCVPISNHLYFYWYRQILGQKVEFLVSFYNNEISEKSEIFDDQFSVERPDGSNFTLKIRSTKLEDSAMYFCASRVGSGNTIYFGEGSWLTVV.